The T cell receptor beta chain described here comes from a study of T cells after posttransplantation cyclophosphamide. This related bone marrow graft donor gave peripheral blood on the day of marrow donation. This table comes from immunoSEQ multiplex PCR, and its TCRdb copy is limited to in-frame clones, with some not included. In total the sample includes 30,000 to 40,000 clones, none of them seen once. The CDR3 is made up of 14 amino acids. The ends lost 8 bases at V and 2 bases at J; junction bases unmatched: 4. Germline loops: CDR1 ENHRY, CDR2 SYGVKD. This clone was detected ten times or more. What it binds is unknown. Study observations and caveats: Skin or GI-infiltrating T cells shared few TRB sequences with blood. Later post-transplant blood repertoires were often dominated by donor CD8+ memory clones.

The sequence came from a man aged 45-60 years in good health, CMV-negative, and a related stem cell transplant donor. The genes are TRBV10-3 and TRBJ2-2; 8 nucleotides line up with TRBD1. The sequenced sample consisted of PBMCs. In nucleotides, the CDR3 is TGTGCCATCGAGGACAGGGAAAACACCGGGGAGCTGTTTTTT. This translates into CAIEDRENTGELFF.